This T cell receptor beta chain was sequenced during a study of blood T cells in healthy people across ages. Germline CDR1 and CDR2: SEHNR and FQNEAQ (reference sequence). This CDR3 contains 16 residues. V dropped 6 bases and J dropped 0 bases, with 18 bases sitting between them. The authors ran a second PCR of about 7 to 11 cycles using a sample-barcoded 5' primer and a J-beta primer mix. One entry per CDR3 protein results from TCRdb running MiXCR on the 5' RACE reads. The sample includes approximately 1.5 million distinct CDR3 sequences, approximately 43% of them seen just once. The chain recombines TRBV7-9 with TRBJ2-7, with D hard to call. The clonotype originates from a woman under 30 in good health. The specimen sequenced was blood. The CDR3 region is CASSSPTQSTSYEQYF. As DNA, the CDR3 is TGTGCCAGCAGTTCTCCAACGCAGTCAACCTCCTACGAGCAGTACTTC.